This record looks at one T cell receptor beta chain sequence and its context. Regions amplified from RNA transcripts were the TCR beta CDR3 regions. RT-PCR in the first round (using the HTBI primer set) targeted the TCR CDR3. Using its own MiXCR run on the multiplex PCR reads, TCRdb lists one record per CDR3 protein. The data hold 450,000 to 600,000 distinct CDR3 sequences, with 14% observed a single time. The data were taken from a study of T cells in Graves' hyperthyroidism and ophthalmopathy. Over 18 months, lack of ophthalmopathy progression marked Graves' hyperthyroidism as stable. The sequenced sample was blood. This TCR derives from a woman in her thirties or forties with Graves' hyperthyroidism.

The CDR3 nucleotides read TGCGCCAGCAGCTTCGCCGGGACAGATAATTCACCCCTCCACTTT. Translated: CASSFAGTDNSPLHF. The gene calls are TRBV5-1 and TRBJ1-6, with 7 nucleotides matching TRBD1. The CDR3 has 15 amino acids. The germline V gene has CDR1 SGHRS and CDR2 YFSETQ. V lost 2 bases to trimming and J lost 5 bases; unmatched junction nucleotides: 4.